The T cell receptor (beta chain) described here comes from a study of shared clonotypes between healthy human individuals. Sequencing used immunoSEQ multiplex PCR; TCRdb keeps in-frame clones, though not all of them. The sample lists roughly 2.2 million clones, just over 90% occurring once. Germline loops: CDR1 SEHNR, CDR2 FQNEAQ (reference sequence). This CDR3 is built from 14 residues. Trimming took 4 bases from V and 1 from J, leaving 11 bases between them. Recent acute infections and vaccinations were absent in the healthy HIV-negative adult donors. The sequence was collected from a man aged 18 to 35 in good health. Some clones in this sample may be carry-over from other donors' samples. This chain uses TRBV7-9 with TRBJ2-7; D gene uncertain. The sample was naive CD4+ T cells from PBMCs. The subset denotes: CD45RA+ positively selected. Here the CDR3 DNA reads TGTGCCAGCAGCTCGGCGGTTACTTCCTACGAGCAGTACTTC. Protein sequence: CASSSAVTSYEQYF.